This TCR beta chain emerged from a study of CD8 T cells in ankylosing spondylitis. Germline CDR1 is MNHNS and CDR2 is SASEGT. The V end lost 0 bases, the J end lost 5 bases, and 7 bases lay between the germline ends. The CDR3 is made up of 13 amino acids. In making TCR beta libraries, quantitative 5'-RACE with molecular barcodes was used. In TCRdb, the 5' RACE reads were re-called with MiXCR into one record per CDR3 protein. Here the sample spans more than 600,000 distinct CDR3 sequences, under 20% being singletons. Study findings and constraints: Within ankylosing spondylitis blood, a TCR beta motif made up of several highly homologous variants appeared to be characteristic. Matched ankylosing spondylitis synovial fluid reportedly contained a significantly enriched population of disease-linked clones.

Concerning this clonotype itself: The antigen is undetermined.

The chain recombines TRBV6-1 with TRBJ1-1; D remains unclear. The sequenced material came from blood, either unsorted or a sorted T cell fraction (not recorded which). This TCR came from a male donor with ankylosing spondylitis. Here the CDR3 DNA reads TGTGCCAGCAGTGAAGCGGTGGGAACTGAAGCTTTCTTT. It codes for CASSEAVGTEAFF.